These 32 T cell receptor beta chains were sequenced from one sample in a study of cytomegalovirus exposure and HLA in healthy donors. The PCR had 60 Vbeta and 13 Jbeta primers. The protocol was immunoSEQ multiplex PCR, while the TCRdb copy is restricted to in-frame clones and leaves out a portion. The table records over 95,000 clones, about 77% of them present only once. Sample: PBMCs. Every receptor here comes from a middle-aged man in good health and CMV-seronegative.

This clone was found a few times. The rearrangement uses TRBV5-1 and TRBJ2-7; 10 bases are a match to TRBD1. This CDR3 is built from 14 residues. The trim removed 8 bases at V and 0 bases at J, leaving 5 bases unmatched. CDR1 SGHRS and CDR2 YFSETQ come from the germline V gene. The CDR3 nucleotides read TGCGCCAGTAAAGGGGACAGGGGCTCCTACGAGCAGTACTTC. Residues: CASKGDRGSYEQYF.

The CDR3 DNA follows: TGTGCCAGCAGCTTGAACCTAGTCTTCGACGAGCAGTACTTC. It specifies CASSLNLVFDEQYF. The chain employs TRBV5-6 and TRBJ2-7; D gene ambiguous. The V gene's germline CDR1 is SGHDT and CDR2 YYEEEE. V lost 1 base, J lost 5 bases, and 13 bases lay in between. This CDR3 comprises 14 residues.

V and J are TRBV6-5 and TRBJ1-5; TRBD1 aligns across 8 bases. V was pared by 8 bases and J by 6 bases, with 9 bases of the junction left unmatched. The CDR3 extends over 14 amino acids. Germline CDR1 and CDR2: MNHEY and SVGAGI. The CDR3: CASATGVIGQPQHF. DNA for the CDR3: TGTGCCAGCGCGACAGGGGTAATAGGTCAGCCCCAGCATTTT.

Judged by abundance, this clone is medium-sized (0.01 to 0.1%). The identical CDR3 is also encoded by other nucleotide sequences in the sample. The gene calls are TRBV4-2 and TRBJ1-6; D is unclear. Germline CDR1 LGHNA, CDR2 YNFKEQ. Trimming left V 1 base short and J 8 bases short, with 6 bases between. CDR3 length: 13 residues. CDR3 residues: CASSQGGDSPLHF. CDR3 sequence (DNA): TGTGCCAGCAGCCAAGGAGGCGATTCACCCCTCCACTTT.

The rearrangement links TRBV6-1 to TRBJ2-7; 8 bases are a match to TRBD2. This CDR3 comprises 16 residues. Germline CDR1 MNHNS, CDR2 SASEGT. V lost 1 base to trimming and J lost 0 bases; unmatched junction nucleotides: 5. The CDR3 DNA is TGTGCCAGCAGTGAAGTTGGCGGGGGGATCTCCTACGAGCAGTACTTC. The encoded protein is CASSEVGGGISYEQYF.

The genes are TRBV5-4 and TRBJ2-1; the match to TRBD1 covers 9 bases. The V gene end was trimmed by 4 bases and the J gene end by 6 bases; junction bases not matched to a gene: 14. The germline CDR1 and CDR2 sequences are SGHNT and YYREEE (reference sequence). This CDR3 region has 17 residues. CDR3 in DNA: TGTGCCAGCAGCCCTCCTCGACAGGGGGGGATGGGCAATGAGCAGTTCTTC. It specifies CASSPPRQGGMGNEQFF.

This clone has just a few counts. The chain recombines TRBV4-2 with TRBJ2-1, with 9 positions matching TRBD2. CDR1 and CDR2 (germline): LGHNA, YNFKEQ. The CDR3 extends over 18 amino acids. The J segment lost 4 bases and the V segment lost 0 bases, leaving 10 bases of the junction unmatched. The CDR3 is CASSQERIAGVGYNEQFF. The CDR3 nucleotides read TGTGCCAGCAGCCAAGAAAGGATAGCGGGAGTGGGGTACAATGAGCAGTTCTTC.

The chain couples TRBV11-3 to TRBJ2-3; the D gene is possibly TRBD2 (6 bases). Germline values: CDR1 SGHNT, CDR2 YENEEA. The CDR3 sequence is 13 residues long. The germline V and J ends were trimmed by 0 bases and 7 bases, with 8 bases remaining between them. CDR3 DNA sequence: TGTGCCAGCAGCTTAGAAAGGGACTATACGCAGTATTTT. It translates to CASSLERDYTQYF.

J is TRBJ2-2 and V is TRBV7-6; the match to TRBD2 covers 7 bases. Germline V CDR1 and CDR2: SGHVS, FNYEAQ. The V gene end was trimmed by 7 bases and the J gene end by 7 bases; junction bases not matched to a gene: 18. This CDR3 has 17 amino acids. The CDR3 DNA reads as TGTGCCAGCACCCTCAACAGGCGGGAGATTCGCGGCGGGGAGCTGTTTTTT. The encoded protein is CASTLNRREIRGGELFF.

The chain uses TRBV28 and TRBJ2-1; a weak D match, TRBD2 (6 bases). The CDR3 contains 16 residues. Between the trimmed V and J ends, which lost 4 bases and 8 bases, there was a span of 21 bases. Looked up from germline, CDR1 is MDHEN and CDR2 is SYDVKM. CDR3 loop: CASSSPGRLASDEQFF. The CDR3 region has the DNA TGTGCCAGCAGTTCCCCCGGCCGGCTAGCTAGCGATGAGCAGTTCTTC.

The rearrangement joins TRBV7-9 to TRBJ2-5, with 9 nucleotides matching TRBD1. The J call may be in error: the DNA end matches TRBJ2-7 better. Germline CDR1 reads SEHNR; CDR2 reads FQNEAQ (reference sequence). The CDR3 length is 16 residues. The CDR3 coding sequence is TGTGCCAGCAGCTTTGGAGGGGGACAGGGAACCTACGAGCAGTACTTC. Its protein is CASSFGGGQGTYEQYF.

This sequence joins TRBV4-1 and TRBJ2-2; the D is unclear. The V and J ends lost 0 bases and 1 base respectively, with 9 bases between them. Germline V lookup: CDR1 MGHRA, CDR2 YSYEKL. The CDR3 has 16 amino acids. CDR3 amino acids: CASSQEGRMNTGELFF. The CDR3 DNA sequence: TGCGCCAGCAGCCAAGAGGGCAGGATGAACACCGGGGAGCTGTTTTTT.

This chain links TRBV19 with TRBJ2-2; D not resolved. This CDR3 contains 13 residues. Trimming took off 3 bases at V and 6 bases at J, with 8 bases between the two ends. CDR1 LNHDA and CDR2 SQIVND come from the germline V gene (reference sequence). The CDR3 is CASSIEVAGELFF. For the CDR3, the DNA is TGTGCCAGTAGTATTGAGGTAGCCGGGGAGCTGTTTTTT.

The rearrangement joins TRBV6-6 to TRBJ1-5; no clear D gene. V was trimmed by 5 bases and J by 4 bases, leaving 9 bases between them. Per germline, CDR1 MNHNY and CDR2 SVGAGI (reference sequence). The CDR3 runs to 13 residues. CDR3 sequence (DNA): TGTGCCAGCAGTGCGGCTACTAATCAGCCCCAGCATTTT. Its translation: CASSAATNQPQHF.

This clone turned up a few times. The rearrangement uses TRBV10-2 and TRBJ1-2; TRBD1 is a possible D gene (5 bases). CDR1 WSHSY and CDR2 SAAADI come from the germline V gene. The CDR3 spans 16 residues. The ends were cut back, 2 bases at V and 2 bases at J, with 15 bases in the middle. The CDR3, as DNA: TGCGCCAGCAGTGAGATGGCCGGGGGACTCAACTATGGCTACACCTTC. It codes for CASSEMAGGLNYGYTF.

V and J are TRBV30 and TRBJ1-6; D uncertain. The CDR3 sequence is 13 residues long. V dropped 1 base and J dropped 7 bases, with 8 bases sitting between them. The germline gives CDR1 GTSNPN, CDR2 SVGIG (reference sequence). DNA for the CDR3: TGTGCCTGGAGTGATGCGGGGAATTCACCCCTCCACTTT. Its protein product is CAWSDAGNSPLHF.

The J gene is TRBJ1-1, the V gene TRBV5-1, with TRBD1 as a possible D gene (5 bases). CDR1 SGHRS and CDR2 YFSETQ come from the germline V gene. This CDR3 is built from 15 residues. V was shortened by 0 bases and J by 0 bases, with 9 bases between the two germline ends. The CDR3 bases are TGCGCCAGCAGCTTGGCAGCGGGGGTGAACACTGAAGCTTTCTTT. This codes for CASSLAAGVNTEAFF.

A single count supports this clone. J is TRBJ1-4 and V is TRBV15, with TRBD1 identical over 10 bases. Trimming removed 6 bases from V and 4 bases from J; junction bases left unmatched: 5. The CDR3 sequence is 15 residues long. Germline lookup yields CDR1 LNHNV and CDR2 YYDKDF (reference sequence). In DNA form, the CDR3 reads TGTGCCACCAGGGGAGGGGACAGGGGTAATGAAAAACTGTTTTTT. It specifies CATRGGDRGNEKLFF.

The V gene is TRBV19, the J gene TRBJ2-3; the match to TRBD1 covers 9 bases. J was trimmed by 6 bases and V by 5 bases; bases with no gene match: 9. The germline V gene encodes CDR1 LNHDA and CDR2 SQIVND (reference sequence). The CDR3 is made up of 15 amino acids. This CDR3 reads CASSAGTGSSDTQYF. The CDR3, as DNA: TGTGCCAGTAGTGCCGGGACAGGGAGTTCGGATACGCAGTATTTT.

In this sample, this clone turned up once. The CDR3 spells CASTTGQPTDTQYF. Here the CDR3 DNA reads TGTGCCAGCACGACGGGACAACCCACAGATACGCAGTATTTT. The chain is built from TRBV11-2 and TRBJ2-3; a weak D match, TRBD1 (6 bases). The CDR3 spans 14 residues. Germline V CDR1 and CDR2: SGHAT, FQNNGV. V was pared by 7 bases and J by 2 bases, with 13 bases between.

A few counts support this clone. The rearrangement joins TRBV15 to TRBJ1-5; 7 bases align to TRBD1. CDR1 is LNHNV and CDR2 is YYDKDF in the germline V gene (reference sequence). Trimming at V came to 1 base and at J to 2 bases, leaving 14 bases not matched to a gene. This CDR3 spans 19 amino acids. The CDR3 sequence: CATSRGQGDELIGNQPQHF. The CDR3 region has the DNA TGTGCCACCAGCAGAGGCCAGGGGGACGAATTGATTGGCAATCAGCCCCAGCATTTT.

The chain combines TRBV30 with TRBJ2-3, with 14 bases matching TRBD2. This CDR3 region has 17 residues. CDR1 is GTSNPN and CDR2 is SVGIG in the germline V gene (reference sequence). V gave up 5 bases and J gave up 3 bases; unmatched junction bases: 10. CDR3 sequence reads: CAWQPGWTSGGTDTQYF. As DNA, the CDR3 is TGTGCCTGGCAACCTGGGTGGACTAGCGGGGGGACAGATACGCAGTATTTT.

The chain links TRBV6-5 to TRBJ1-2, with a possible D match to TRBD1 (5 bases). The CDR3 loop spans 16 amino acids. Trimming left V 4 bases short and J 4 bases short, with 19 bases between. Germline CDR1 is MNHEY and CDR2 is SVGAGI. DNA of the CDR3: TGTGCCAGCAGTTTGTCGGGCCTCCTGGGGCTCTATGGCTACACCTTC. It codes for CASSLSGLLGLYGYTF.

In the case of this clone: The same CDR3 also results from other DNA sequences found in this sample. This CDR3 is CASSRGQGNYEQYF. The CDR3 coding sequence is TGTGCCAGCAGTCGGGGACAGGGGAACTACGAGCAGTACTTC. The V and J genes are TRBV28 and TRBJ2-7; 10 bases line up with TRBD1. This CDR3 is built from 14 residues. Germline loops: CDR1 MDHEN, CDR2 SYDVKM. V lost 5 bases, J lost 3 bases, and 4 bases stayed unmatched.

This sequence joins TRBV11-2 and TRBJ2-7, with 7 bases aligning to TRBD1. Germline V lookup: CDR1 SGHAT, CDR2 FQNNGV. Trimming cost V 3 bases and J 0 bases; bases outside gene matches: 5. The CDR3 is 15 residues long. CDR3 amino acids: CASSFLTGTSYEQYF. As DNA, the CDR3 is TGTGCCAGCAGCTTTTTGACAGGGACCTCCTACGAGCAGTACTTC.

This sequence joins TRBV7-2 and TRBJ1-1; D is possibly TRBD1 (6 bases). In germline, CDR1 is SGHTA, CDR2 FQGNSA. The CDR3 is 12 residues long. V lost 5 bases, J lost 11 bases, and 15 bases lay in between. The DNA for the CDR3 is TGTGCCAGCAGCCCCGCGACAGGACGGGCTTTCTTT. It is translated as CASSPATGRAFF. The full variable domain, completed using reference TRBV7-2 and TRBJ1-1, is GAGVSQSPSNKVTEKGKDVELRCDPISGHTALYWYRQSLGQGLEFLIYFQGNSAPDKSGLPSDRFSAERTGGSVSTLTIQRTQQEDSAVYLCASSPATGRAFFGQGTRLTVV.

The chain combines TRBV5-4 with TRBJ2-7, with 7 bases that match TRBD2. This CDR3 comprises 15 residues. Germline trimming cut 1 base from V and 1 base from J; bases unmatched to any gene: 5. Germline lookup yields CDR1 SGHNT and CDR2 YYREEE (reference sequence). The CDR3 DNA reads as TGTGCCAGCAGCTTGTTCGCCGGGGGGTCCTACGAGCAGTACTTC. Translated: CASSLFAGGSYEQYF.

The chain's CDR3 is CASARGGSSYEQYF. CDR3 DNA: TGTGCCAGCGCCAGGGGCGGGTCTTCCTACGAGCAGTACTTC. The chain couples TRBV2 to TRBJ2-7, with D perhaps matching TRBD1 (6 bases). Trimming cost V 8 bases and J 1 base, with 15 bases left between them. The CDR3 sequence is 14 residues long. Germline values: CDR1 SNHLY, CDR2 FYNNEI.

As DNA, the CDR3 is TGTGCCAGCAGCCCCCGAGGGGGGACTACGTCGTTCTCTGGAAACACCATATATTTT. It specifies CASSPRGGTTSFSGNTIYF. V is TRBV7-9 and J is TRBJ1-3; possible D gene TRBD1, 6 bases. V dropped 5 bases and J dropped 0 bases, with 23 bases sitting between them. Germline values: CDR1 SEHNR, CDR2 FQNEAQ (reference sequence). CDR3 size: 19 residues. Full variable domain (outside the CDR3, taken from reference TRBV7-9 and TRBJ1-3): DTGVSQNPRHKITKRGQNVTFRCDPISEHNRLYWYRQTLGQGPEFLTYFQNEAQLEKSRLLSDRFSAERPKGSFSTLEIQRTEQGDSAMYLCASSPRGGTTSFSGNTIYFGEGSWLTVV.

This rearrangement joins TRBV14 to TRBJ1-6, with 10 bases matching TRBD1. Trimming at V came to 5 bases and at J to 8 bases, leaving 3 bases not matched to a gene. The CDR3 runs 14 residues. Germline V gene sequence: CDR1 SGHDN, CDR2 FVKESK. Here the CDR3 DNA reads TGTGCCAGCAGCAAGGGACAGGGGTATTCACCCCTCCACTTT. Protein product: CASSKGQGYSPLHF.

In nucleotides, the CDR3 is TGTGCCAGCAGAGGTCAGGTGAACACCGGGGAGCTGTTTTTT. This gives the protein CASRGQVNTGELFF. The J gene is TRBJ2-2, the V gene TRBV9; D gene unclear. Germline CDR1 reads SGDLS; CDR2 reads YYNGEE. Trimming stripped 5 bases from V and 1 base from J, with 9 bases between. CDR3 length: 14 amino acids.

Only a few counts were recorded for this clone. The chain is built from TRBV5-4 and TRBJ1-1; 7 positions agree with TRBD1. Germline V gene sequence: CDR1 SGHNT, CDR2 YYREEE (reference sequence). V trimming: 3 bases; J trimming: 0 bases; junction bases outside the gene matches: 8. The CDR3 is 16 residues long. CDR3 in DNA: TGTGCCAGCAGCTCCGGGACAGAAAAATTGAACACTGAAGCTTTCTTT. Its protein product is CASSSGTEKLNTEAFF. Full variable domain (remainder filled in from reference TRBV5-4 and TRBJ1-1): ETGVTQSPTHLIKTRGQQVTLRCSSQSGHNTVSWYQQALGQGPQFIFQYYREEENGRGNFPPRFSGLQFPNYSSELNVNALELDDSALYLCASSSGTEKLNTEAFFGQGTRLTVV.